The rows below give T cell receptor beta chains drawn from one sample of a study of early T cells in non-severe SARS-CoV-2 infection. TCRdb re-analysed the 5' RACE reads in MiXCR, keeping a single row per CDR3 protein. The data hold some 71,000 distinct CDR3 sequences, with more than 8% observed a single time. Sequences were derived from whole blood, sampled at baseline. The source is an adult who was a healthcare worker with PCR-confirmed SARS-CoV-2 infection or an uninfected control (not recorded which). The CDR3 runs from the conserved cysteine through the conserved F or W. A D gene is named only where the DNA matches it firmly. Rows may omit the clone size; those that give it use once, few, many or a size class.

>many|TRBJ1-2|TRBV7-9|-
CASSPSEGTYGYTF
TGTGCCAGCAGCCCGAGTGAGGGAACATATGGCTACACCTTC
>many|TRBJ2-3|TRBV20-1|TRBD2
CSARLAGARRITDTQYF
TGCAGTGCTAGACTGGCGGGAGCTCGACGGATCACAGATACGCAGTATTTT
>few|TRBJ2-1|TRBV6-5|-
CASSYSISVAREQFF
TGTGCCAGCAGTTACTCGATTAGCGTCGCAAGGGAGCAGTTCTTC
>many|TRBJ2-1|TRBV6-2/TRBV6-3|TRBD1
CASSPLGTGGNEQFF
TGTGCCAGCAGTCCCCTCGGGACAGGAGGGAATGAGCAGTTCTTC
>few|TRBJ2-5|TRBV4-3|TRBD1
CASSVDRQETQYF
TGCGCCAGCAGCGTGGACAGGCAAGAGACCCAGTACTTC
>few|TRBJ2-1|TRBV10-3|TRBD1
CATTGQDDEQFF
TGTGCCACCACCGGACAGGACGATGAGCAGTTCTTC
>many|TRBJ1-2|TRBV12-3/TRBV12-4|TRBD1
CASRASGTGMKRAGYTF
TGTGCCAGCAGGGCTTCCGGGACAGGAATGAAACGGGCCGGCTACACCTTC
>many|TRBJ2-7|TRBV29-1|TRBD2
CSVTGLAGFVYEQYF
TGCAGCGTAACCGGACTAGCGGGATTTGTGTACGAGCAGTACTTC
>-|TRBJ2-7|TRBV28|-
CASSHGDSRYEQYF
TGTGCCAGCAGCCACGGGGACTCGCGCTACGAGCAGTACTTC
>few|TRBJ1-5|TRBV28|TRBD1
CASRHRGASNQPQHF
TGTGCCAGCAGGCACAGGGGAGCGAGCAATCAGCCCCAGCATTTT
>few|TRBJ2-5|TRBV7-2|-
CASSPRIATRGETQYF
TGTGCCAGCAGCCCCCGTATAGCGACCCGTGGGGAGACCCAGTACTTC
>many|TRBJ2-2|TRBV24-1|-
CATSDYPGTGELFF
TGTGCCACCAGTGATTATCCAGGAACCGGGGAGCTGTTTTTT
>-|TRBJ1-4|TRBV24-1|-
CATSEATGKDNEKLFF
TGTGCCACCAGTGAGGCCACAGGGAAGGATAATGAAAAACTGTTTTTT
>few|TRBJ1-5|TRBV28|TRBD1
CASSSGGAQVQPQHF
TGTGCCAGCAGTTCAGGGGGCGCGCAGGTCCAGCCCCAGCATTTT
>many|TRBJ2-7|TRBV19|-
CASSMLGETEQYF
TGTGCCAGTAGTATGCTGGGTGAGACAGAGCAGTACTTC
>many|TRBJ2-1|TRBV13|-
CASSLGPPGSEQFF
TGTGCCAGCAGCTTAGGCCCTCCAGGGTCTGAGCAGTTCTTC
>many|TRBJ1-2|TRBV12-3/TRBV12-4|-
CASSLALTAYGYTF
TGTGCCAGCAGTTTAGCCCTGACAGCCTATGGCTACACCTTC
>many|TRBJ2-1|TRBV29-1|-
CSVGSGNPSATYNEQFF
TGCAGCGTTGGGTCGGGAAACCCTTCCGCAACCTACAATGAGCAGTTCTTC
>few|TRBJ2-2|TRBV6-5|-
CASSYSGAGNTGELFF
TGTGCCAGCAGTTACTCGGGAGCGGGGAACACCGGGGAGCTGTTTTTT
>many|TRBJ2-3|TRBV5-4|TRBD2
CASSDGTSGPTDTQYF
TGTGCCAGCAGCGACGGGACTAGCGGCCCCACAGATACGCAGTATTTT
>few|TRBJ2-1|TRBV28|-
CASSLARELPSGEQFF
TGTGCCAGCAGTTTAGCCAGGGAGCTCCCCTCTGGAGAGCAGTTCTTC
>-|TRBJ2-1|TRBV6-5|TRBD2
CASLPSGGDNEQFF
TGTGCCAGCCTCCCTAGCGGGGGGGACAATGAGCAGTTCTTC
>few|TRBJ1-1|TRBV28|-
CASSLTQTNTEAFF
TGTGCCAGCAGTTTAACACAGACCAACACTGAAGCTTTCTTT
>many|TRBJ2-1|TRBV7-9|TRBD2
CASSLEAGAHNEQFF
TGTGCCAGCAGCTTAGAAGCGGGGGCGCACAATGAGCAGTTCTTC
>-|TRBJ2-7|TRBV12-3/TRBV12-4|-
CASSPMVGVYSNEQYF
TGTGCCAGCAGTCCCATGGTCGGCGTGTATAGTAACGAGCAGTACTTC
>many|TRBJ2-5|TRBV6-6|-
CASSPLETQYF
TGTGCCAGCAGCCCCCTGGAGACCCAGTACTTC
>many|TRBJ2-2|TRBV7-8|-
CASSPQTVNTGELFF
TGTGCCAGCAGCCCCCAGACTGTAAACACCGGGGAGCTGTTTTTT
>many|TRBJ1-1|TRBV28|-
CASSELENQNTEAFF
TGTGCCAGCAGTGAACTAGAGAACCAGAACACTGAAGCTTTCTTT
>few|TRBJ2-3|TRBV7-3|TRBD2
CASSATSGSIADTQYF
TGTGCCAGCAGCGCGACTAGCGGGAGTATCGCAGATACGCAGTATTTT
>few|TRBJ2-2|TRBV12-5|TRBD1
CASGQIQGAGTGELFF
TGTGCTAGTGGGCAAATACAGGGGGCGGGCACCGGGGAGCTGTTTTTT
>-|TRBJ1-1|TRBV28|TRBD1
CASSSLDRGGEAFF
TGTGCCAGCAGCTCGCTGGACAGGGGCGGTGAAGCTTTCTTT
>-|TRBJ2-7|TRBV12-3/TRBV12-4|TRBD2
CASSLLAGYSYEQYF
TGTGCCAGCAGTTTACTAGCGGGATACTCCTACGAGCAGTACTTC
>few|TRBJ1-5|TRBV7-6|TRBD1
CASSPEGAAGDQPQHF
TGTGCCAGCAGCCCAGAGGGGGCGGCAGGGGATCAGCCCCAGCATTTT
>-|TRBJ2-7|TRBV7-2|-
CASSQALKQYF
TGTGCCAGCAGCCAGGCCCTCAAGCAGTACTTC
>many|TRBJ1-2|TRBV12-3/TRBV12-4|-
CASSFRSREDYGYTF
TGTGCCAGCAGCTTCCGCTCCAGGGAGGACTATGGCTACACCTTC
>many|TRBJ2-1|TRBV28|-
CASSHSYEQFF
TGTGCCAGCTCCCATTCATATGAGCAGTTCTTC
>-|TRBJ2-1|TRBV6-2/TRBV6-3|-
CASSYQRSKPSDNEQFF
TGTGCCAGCAGTTACCAGCGCTCCAAGCCAAGCGACAATGAGCAGTTCTTC
>few|TRBJ2-7|TRBV7-2|-
CASSLVVLSSYEQYF
TGTGCCAGCAGCTTAGTGGTCCTGAGCTCCTACGAGCAGTACTTC
>few|TRBJ2-7|TRBV28|-
CASSQTYEQYF
TGTGCCAGCAGTCAAACCTACGAGCAGTACTTT
>many|TRBJ1-5|TRBV11-2|-
CASSQMGAGEPQHF
TGTGCCAGCAGCCAGATGGGAGCCGGGGAGCCCCAGCATTTT
>-|TRBJ2-7|TRBV10-3|TRBD2
CAISTSGRSTYEQYF
TGTGCCATCAGTACTAGCGGGAGATCCACCTACGAGCAGTACTTC
>many|TRBJ2-7|TRBV20-1|TRBD1
CSARKGQEYYEQYF
TGCAGTGCTAGAAAGGGACAGGAGTACTACGAGCAGTACTTC
>many|TRBJ2-7|TRBV2|TRBD1
CASSERQGTGVQYF
TGTGCCAGCAGTGAACGGCAGGGCACAGGGGTGCAGTACTTC
>-|TRBJ2-7|TRBV6-5|-
CASSKKPPWVYEQYF
TGTGCCAGCAGTAAGAAACCTCCTTGGGTTTACGAGCAGTACTTC
>-|TRBJ1-3|TRBV12-3/TRBV12-4|-
CASSPGGSANTIFF
TGTGCCAGCAGTCCGGGGGGGAGCGCAAACACCATATTTTTT
>few|TRBJ2-1|TRBV6-1|TRBD2
CASSELAGPSYPYNEQFF
TGTGCCAGCAGTGAGCTAGCGGGTCCGAGTTACCCCTACAATGAGCAGTTCTTC
>many|TRBJ2-7|TRBV12-3/TRBV12-4|-
CASSLGQKYEQYF
TGTGCCAGCAGTTTAGGACAGAAGTACGAGCAGTACTTC